These T cell receptor beta chains were read from a single sample in a study of response to subunit inactivated influenza vaccine. TCRdb independently ran MiXCR on the RT-PCR reads; one entry per CDR3 protein. The table includes approximately 700,000 distinct CDR3 sequences, about a sixth detected once. Sequenced here: PBMCs from blood, sampled roughly 12 days after vaccination. The origin of the receptors is a man aged 45 to 65 who received an inactivated influenza vaccine. Both conserved end residues are part of each CDR3. A D gene is named only where the DNA matches it firmly. Not every row has a clone size; where given, it reads once, few, many or a size class.

>TRBJ2-7|-|many|TRBV4-2
CASSQGPERDSEQYF
TGTGCCAGCAGCCAAGGGCCCGAGCGGGACAGCGAGCAGTACTTC
>TRBJ2-3|TRBD2|few|TRBV6-1
CASSPPREGTDTQYF
TGTGCCAGCAGTCCCCCCCGGGAGGGTACAGATACGCAGTATTTT
>TRBJ2-5|TRBD2|-|TRBV29-1
CSVEPGPRGLAGYQETQYF
TGCAGCGTTGAACCCGGACCCCGCGGGCTAGCGGGGTACCAAGAGACCCAGTACTTC
>TRBJ2-5|-|-|TRBV18
CASSPPRRGMQETQYF
TGTGCCAGCTCACCACCCCGAAGGGGTATGCAAGAGACCCAGTACTTC
>TRBJ2-1|-|many|TRBV5-1
CASSFRGAMVDEQFF
TGCGCCAGCAGCTTCAGGGGGGCTATGGTCGATGAGCAGTTCTTC
>TRBJ2-3|-|-|TRBV5-1
CASSYGGNTDTQYF
TGCGCCAGCAGCTACGGGGGAAACACAGATACGCAGTATTTT
>TRBJ2-2|-|-|TRBV7-2
CASSLFPSHLQITGELFF
TGTGCCAGCAGCTTATTTCCTTCGCATTTACAGATCACCGGGGAGCTGTTTTTT
>TRBJ1-5|-|few|TRBV4-3
CASSREASYSNQPQHF
TGCGCCAGCAGCAGGGAGGCGAGCTATAGCAATCAGCCCCAGCATTTT
>TRBJ2-5|-|many|TRBV12-3/TRBV12-4
CASSLSVQETQYF
TGTGCCAGCAGTTTATCGGTCCAAGAGACCCAGTACTTC
>TRBJ1-2|-|few|TRBV10-3
CAIRVGADRYGYTF
TGTGCCATCAGGGTGGGGGCTGACCGCTATGGCTACACCTTC
>TRBJ2-3|-|-|TRBV24-1
CATSDFRRQDSTDTQYF
TGTGCCACCAGTGATTTCCGTCGACAGGATAGCACAGATACGCAGTATTTT
>TRBJ1-1|-|many|TRBV10-3
CAIRTAVGTEAFF
TGTGCCATCAGGACGGCTGTTGGCACTGAAGCTTTCTTT
>TRBJ1-5|-|many|TRBV20-1
CSAEGGYQPQHF
TGCAGTGCTGAGGGGGGGTACCAGCCCCAGCATTTT
>TRBJ2-3|-|few|TRBV7-8
CASSLELAAGGDTQYF
TGTGCCAGCAGCTTAGAACTTGCTGCGGGCGGAGATACGCAGTATTTT
>TRBJ1-5|-|many|TRBV6-5
CASSYSKGIQPQHF
TGTGCCAGCAGTTACTCTAAGGGGATTCAGCCCCAGCATTTT
>TRBJ2-7|TRBD1|-|TRBV5-1
CASRRTGQYEQYF
TGCGCCAGCAGACGGACAGGGCAGTACGAGCAGTACTTC
>TRBJ2-4|-|-|TRBV4-2
CASSQETSGAKNIQYF
TGTGCCAGCAGCCAAGAGACCTCGGGAGCCAAAAACATTCAGTACTTC
>TRBJ1-5|-|few|TRBV20-1
CSATTAGGNNQPQHF
TGCAGTGCTACCACCGCGGGAGGGAACAATCAGCCCCAGCATTTT
>TRBJ2-2|TRBD1|few|TRBV29-1
CSAQPRGTGAVGELFF
TGCAGCGCCCAACCGAGAGGGACAGGGGCGGTCGGGGAGCTGTTTTTT
>TRBJ2-2|TRBD2|few|TRBV20-1
CSANGLANTGELFF
TGCAGTGCTAATGGACTAGCTAACACCGGGGAGCTGTTTTTT
>TRBJ2-4|TRBD2|few|TRBV15
CATSREASGSLKNIQYF
TGTGCCACCAGCAGAGAGGCTAGCGGGAGTCTGAAAAACATTCAGTACTTC
>TRBJ2-1|-|-|TRBV5-6
CASSLGTADEQFF
TGTGCCAGCAGCTTGGGGACCGCCGATGAGCAGTTCTTC
>TRBJ1-5|TRBD1|-|TRBV12-3/TRBV12-4
CASSKQGPNQPQHF
TGTGCCAGCAGTAAACAGGGGCCTAATCAGCCCCAGCATTTT
>TRBJ1-5|-|-|TRBV20-1
CSAASTNQPQHF
TGCAGTGCCGCCAGTACCAATCAGCCCCAGCATTTT
>TRBJ1-2|TRBD1|-|TRBV6-5
CASSSLPGQPKKNYGYTF
TGTGCCAGCAGTTCCTTACCGGGACAGCCAAAGAAAAACTATGGCTACACCTTC
>TRBJ1-1|-|many|TRBV6-1
CASRGGTEAFF
TGTGCCAGCAGGGGGGGGACTGAAGCTTTCTTT
>TRBJ2-1|-|-|TRBV6-2/TRBV6-3
CASRGGRAYNEQFF
TGTGCCAGCAGGGGGGGCAGGGCCTACAATGAGCAGTTCTTC
>TRBJ2-1|TRBD2|-|TRBV24-1
CATGPTGAGAYNEQFF
TGTGCCACCGGCCCGACCGGGGCGGGAGCCTACAATGAGCAGTTCTTC
>TRBJ2-1|-|many|TRBV4-3
CASSQDRPYEQFF
TGCGCCAGCAGCCAAGATCGCCCTTATGAGCAGTTCTTC
>TRBJ2-7|-|-|TRBV6-2/TRBV6-3
CASSYRDYRGYEQYF
TGTGCCAGCAGTTACAGAGACTACCGAGGCTACGAGCAGTACTTC
>TRBJ2-3|TRBD2|few|TRBV18
CASSPQRASGDAVGTQYF
TGTGCCAGCTCACCGCAAAGGGCTAGCGGGGATGCTGTGGGTACGCAGTATTTT
>TRBJ2-1|-|many|TRBV3-1
CASSQDLSPSYEQFF
TGTGCCAGCAGCCAAGATTTGTCCCCGAGTTATGAGCAGTTCTTC
>TRBJ1-3|-|few|TRBV11-2
CASSLKQGNTIYF
TGTGCCAGCAGCTTAAAACAGGGAAACACCATATATTTT
>TRBJ1-4|TRBD1|few|TRBV29-1
CSALGQGVGEKLFF
TGCAGCGCCCTGGGACAGGGAGTAGGTGAAAAACTGTTTTTT
>TRBJ2-7|-|-|TRBV5-5
CASSLGPGVAEQYF
TGTGCCAGCAGCTTGGGTCCAGGGGTGGCCGAGCAGTACTTC